The 9 T cell receptor beta chains in this list originate from one sample, sequenced in a study of OX40 agonist ivuxolimab in advanced cancers. Measured with immunoSEQ multiplex PCR; TCRdb has only the in-frame clones, and not every one. The sample yields 130,000 or so clones, approximately 90% seen once. Sequences were derived from CD4+ or CD8+ T cells sorted from blood, sampled in a trial of the OX40 agonist ivuxolimab. The source is an adult with an advanced solid tumor such as melanoma, head and neck, liver or kidney cancer.

The chain uses TRBV5-1 and TRBJ2-3; 7 bases are shared with TRBD1. The CDR3 sequence is 14 residues long. Germline V gene data show CDR1 as SGHRS and CDR2 as YFSETQ. V was pared by 4 bases and J by 6 bases, with 8 bases of the junction left unmatched. This chain's CDR3 is CASSPGQPPDTQYF. CDR3 DNA: TGCGCCAGCAGCCCGGGACAGCCGCCGGATACGCAGTATTTT.

This chain joins TRBV9 and TRBJ1-2, with D possibly TRBD1 on 6 matching bases. The CDR3 length is 14 residues. Germline V CDR1 and CDR2: SGDLS, YYNGEE. Trimming stripped 0 bases from V and 8 bases from J, with 14 bases between. The CDR3 bases are TGTGCCAGCAGCGTAGCAGCGGGGGCCGGCGGCTACACCTTC. Its translation: CASSVAAGAGGYTF.

The gene calls are TRBV6-6 and TRBJ2-4, with D possibly TRBD1 on 6 matching bases. CDR3 size: 12 residues. The V gene's germline CDR1 is MNHNY and CDR2 SVGAGI (reference sequence). Trimming cost V 4 bases and J 8 bases, with 9 bases left between them. In nucleotides, the CDR3 is TGTGCCAGCAGTTCCAACAGGGACATTCAGTACTTC. It translates to CASSSNRDIQYF.

V is TRBV28 and J is TRBJ1-5, with D uncertain. The CDR3 covers 13 residues. V lost 6 bases and J lost 6, with 12 bases in between. The germline CDR1 and CDR2 sequences are MDHEN and SYDVKM. This chain's CDR3 is CASRSTAGQPQHF. DNA for the CDR3: TGTGCCAGCAGGTCCACAGCGGGTCAGCCCCAGCATTTT.

The CDR3 region is CASSIGIQETQYF. The CDR3 DNA is TGTGCCAGTAGTATTGGTATTCAAGAGACCCAGTACTTC. The chain couples TRBV19 to TRBJ2-5; D gene unclear. Per the germline V gene, CDR1 is LNHDA and CDR2 is SQIVND (reference sequence). The V end lost 3 bases, the J end lost 2 bases, and 7 bases lay between the germline ends. The CDR3 contains 13 residues.

V usage is TRBV25-1 and J usage is TRBJ2-7; TRBD1 or TRBD2 may be the D gene (5 bases each). Trimming took 2 bases from V and 3 from J, leaving 8 bases between them. Germline CDR1 MGHDK, CDR2 SYGVNS. The CDR3 is 13 residues long. The CDR3 DNA follows: TGTGCCAGCAGTGAAGGGGGACGCTACGAGCAGTACTTC. Translation: CASSEGGRYEQYF.

V usage is TRBV2 and J usage is TRBJ1-6; a possible D gene is TRBD1 (5 bases). The V gene lost 2 bases and the J gene lost 11 bases, with 10 bases spanning the gap. The length of the CDR3 is 13 residues. CDR1 and CDR2 (germline): SNHLY, FYNNEI. The CDR3 reads CASSEQGRPPLHF. The CDR3 bases are TGTGCCAGCAGTGAACAGGGTCGTCCACCCCTCCACTTT.

This clone is a singleton in its sample. The chain combines TRBV7-9 with TRBJ2-5; maybe TRBD1 (5 bases). With 1 base removed from V and 0 bases from J, the gap between germline ends came to 6 bases. The V gene's germline CDR1 is SEHNR and CDR2 FQNEAQ (reference sequence). The CDR3 sequence is 14 residues long. This CDR3 reads CASSLDRNQETQYF. CDR3 nucleotides: TGTGCCAGCAGCTTAGACAGGAACCAAGAGACCCAGTACTTC.

The chain recombines TRBV30 with TRBJ1-3; no reliable D call. Germline CDR1 is GTSNPN and CDR2 is SVGIG (reference sequence). This CDR3 has 11 amino acids. The V gene lost 5 bases and the J gene lost 0 bases, with 2 bases spanning the gap. The CDR3 loop reads CAWASGNTIYF. CDR3 nucleotide sequence: TGTGCCTGGGCCTCTGGAAACACCATATATTTT.